These T cell receptor beta chains were read from a single sample in a study of regulatory T cells in long-lasting Graves disease. TCRdb reprocessed the multiplex PCR reads via MiXCR and lists one record per CDR3 protein. The sample shows hundreds of thousands of distinct CDR3 sequences, 22% of them seen only once. The specimen was peripheral blood mononuclear cells (PBMCs), collected when the disease was refractory, from a patient treated with antithyroid drugs. The receptors derive from a female donor with Graves disease. The CDR3 runs from the conserved cysteine through the conserved F or W. Fields, in order: clone size, D gene, J gene, V gene, CDR3 protein, CDR3 DNA. A D gene is named only where the DNA matches it firmly. Size is stated for part of the rows, as once, few or many counts, or as a class when the clone is expanded.

size: -; D: -; J: TRBJ1-6; V: TRBV7-2; CDR3: CAGSLVGRENSPLHF; DNA: TGTGCCGGCAGCTTAGTCGGCAGGGAGAATTCACCCCTCCACTTT
size: few; D: -; J: TRBJ2-7; V: TRBV6-1; CDR3: CASRAGGYSYEQYF; DNA: TGTGCCAGCAGGGCTGGGGGTTACTCCTACGAGCAGTACTTC
size: -; D: TRBD1; J: TRBJ2-2; V: TRBV27; CDR3: CATLKRGQGSGELFF; DNA: TGTGCCACTTTGAAACGAGGACAGGGGTCCGGGGAGCTGTTTTTT
size: few; D: -; J: TRBJ2-2; V: TRBV20-1; CDR3: CGTRNTGELFF; DNA: TGCGGAACTAGGAACACCGGGGAGCTGTTTTTT
size: many; D: -; J: TRBJ1-2; V: TRBV6-5; CDR3: CACSLGLALPRANYGYTF; DNA: TGTGCCTGCAGTTTAGGGTTGGCCCTGCCTCGAGCTAACTATGGCTACACCTTC
size: many; D: TRBD1; J: TRBJ1-2; V: TRBV28; CDR3: CASSSKRWDRDLRDYGYTF; DNA: TGTGCCAGCAGTTCCAAACGCTGGGACAGGGATCTCCGGGACTATGGCTACACCTTC
size: many; D: -; J: TRBJ1-1; V: TRBV27; CDR3: CATNTEAFF; DNA: TGTGCCACGAACACTGAAGCTTTCTTT
size: few; D: TRBD2; J: TRBJ2-7; V: TRBV20-1; CDR3: CSASRGTSGGRYEQYF; DNA: TGCAGTGCGAGTCGTGGGACTAGCGGGGGTAGGTACGAGCAGTACTTC
size: -; D: -; J: TRBJ2-7; V: TRBV20-1; CDR3: CSASSSYEQYF; DNA: TGCAGTGCTAGTAGTTCCTACGAGCAGTACTTC
size: -; D: TRBD1; J: TRBJ2-2; V: TRBV27; CDR3: CASKSGGSPGELFF; DNA: TGTGCCAGCAAGTCAGGGGGCAGCCCCGGGGAGCTGTTTTTT
size: -; D: -; J: TRBJ1-1; V: TRBV3-1; CDR3: CASSQLGVPEAFF; DNA: TGTGCCAGCAGCCAGTTGGGGGTCCCTGAAGCTTTCTTT
size: few; D: TRBD1; J: TRBJ1-5; V: TRBV6-1; CDR3: CASSLNHLDREVFQPQHF; DNA: TGTGCCAGCAGTCTCAACCACCTGGACAGGGAAGTGTTTCAGCCCCAGCATTTT
size: -; D: -; J: TRBJ1-1; V: TRBV7-9; CDR3: CASSQPPGALTEAFF; DNA: TGTGCCAGCAGCCAGCCCCCGGGGGCGCTTACTGAAGCTTTCTTT
size: many; D: -; J: TRBJ1-1; V: TRBV7-6; CDR3: CASSLSGPRTEAFF; DNA: TGTGCCAGCAGCTTATCCGGTCCAAGGACTGAAGCTTTCTTT
size: many; D: TRBD1; J: TRBJ1-5; V: TRBV28; CDR3: CASSSGTVYQPQHF; DNA: TGTGCCAGCAGCTCCGGGACAGTTTATCAGCCCCAGCATTTT
size: many; D: -; J: TRBJ2-5; V: TRBV27; CDR3: CASSPSPYQETQYF; DNA: TGTGCCAGCAGTCCCTCCCCGTACCAAGAGACCCAGTACTTC
size: many; D: TRBD1; J: TRBJ1-6; V: TRBV20-1; CDR3: CSARATGGRSPLHF; DNA: TGCAGTGCTAGAGCAACAGGGGGCAGATCACCCCTCCACTTT
size: -; D: -; J: TRBJ1-1; V: TRBV2; CDR3: CASSQRPRVHDITEAFF; DNA: TGCGCCAGCAGCCAGAGACCTAGGGTACATGATATCACTGAAGCTTTCTTT
size: -; D: TRBD2; J: TRBJ2-3; V: TRBV9; CDR3: CASSVEDSGRMIDTQYF; DNA: TGTGCCAGCAGCGTAGAGGATAGCGGGAGAATGATAGATACGCAGTATTTT
size: few; D: TRBD1; J: TRBJ2-2; V: TRBV30; CDR3: CAWITGAGELFF; DNA: TGTGCCTGGATTACAGGGGCCGGGGAGCTGTTTTTT
size: many; D: -; J: TRBJ1-4; V: TRBV2; CDR3: CASSGQDSLREKLFF; DNA: TGTGCCAGCAGTGGGCAGGACAGCCTTAGGGAAAAACTGTTTTTT
size: -; D: -; J: TRBJ1-3; V: TRBV2; CDR3: CASSEGISSGNTIYF; DNA: TGTGCCAGCAGTGAAGGGATTTCCTCTGGAAACACCATATATTTT
size: few; D: -; J: TRBJ1-2; V: TRBV7-9; CDR3: CASSLLLSRGAFGYGYTF; DNA: TGTGCCAGCAGCTTATTATTGTCGCGGGGGGCATTTGGGTATGGCTACACCTTC
size: many; D: -; J: TRBJ2-5; V: TRBV29-1; CDR3: CSVGQGRETQYF; DNA: TGCAGCGTTGGCCAGGGGAGGGAGACCCAGTACTTC